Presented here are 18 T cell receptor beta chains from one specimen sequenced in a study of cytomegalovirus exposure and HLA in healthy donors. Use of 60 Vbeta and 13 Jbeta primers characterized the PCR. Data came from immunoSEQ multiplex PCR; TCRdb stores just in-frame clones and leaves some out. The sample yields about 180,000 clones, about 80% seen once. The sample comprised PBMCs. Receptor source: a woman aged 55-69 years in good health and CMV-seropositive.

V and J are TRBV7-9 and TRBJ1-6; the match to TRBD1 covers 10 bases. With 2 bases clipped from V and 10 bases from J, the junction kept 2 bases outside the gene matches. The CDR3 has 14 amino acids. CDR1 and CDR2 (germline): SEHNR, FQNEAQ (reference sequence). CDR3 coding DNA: TGTGCCAGCAGCTTATCGGGACAGGGGTCACCCCTCCACTTT. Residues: CASSLSGQGSPLHF.

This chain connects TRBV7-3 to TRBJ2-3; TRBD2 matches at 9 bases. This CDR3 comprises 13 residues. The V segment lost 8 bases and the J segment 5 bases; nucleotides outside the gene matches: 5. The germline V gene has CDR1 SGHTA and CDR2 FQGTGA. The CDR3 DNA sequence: TGTGCCAGCGGGACTAGCACCCAAGATACGCAGTATTTT. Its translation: CASGTSTQDTQYF.

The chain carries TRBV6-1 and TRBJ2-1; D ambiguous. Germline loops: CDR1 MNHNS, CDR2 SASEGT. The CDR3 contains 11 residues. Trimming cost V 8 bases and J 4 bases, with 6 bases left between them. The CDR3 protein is CASATYNEQFF. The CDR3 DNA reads TGTGCCAGCGCTACTTACAATGAGCAGTTCTTC.

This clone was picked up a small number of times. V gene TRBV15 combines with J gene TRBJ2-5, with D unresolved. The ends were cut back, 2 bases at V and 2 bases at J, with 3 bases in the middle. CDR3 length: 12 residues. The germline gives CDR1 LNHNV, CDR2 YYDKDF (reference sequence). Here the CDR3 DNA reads TGTGCCACCAGCAGATATCAAGAGACCCAGTACTTC. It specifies CATSRYQETQYF.

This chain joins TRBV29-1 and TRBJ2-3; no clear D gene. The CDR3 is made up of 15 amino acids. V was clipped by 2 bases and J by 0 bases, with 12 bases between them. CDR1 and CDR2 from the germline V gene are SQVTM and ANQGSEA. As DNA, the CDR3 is TGCAGCGTTGAAACCCACTCCACTAGCACAGATACGCAGTATTTT. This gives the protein CSVETHSTSTDTQYF.

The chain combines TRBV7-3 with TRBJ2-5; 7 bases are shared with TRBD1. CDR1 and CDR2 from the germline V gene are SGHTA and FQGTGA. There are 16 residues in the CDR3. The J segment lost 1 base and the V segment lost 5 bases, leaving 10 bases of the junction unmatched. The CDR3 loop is CASSKSPTGAQETQYF. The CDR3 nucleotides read TGTGCCAGCAGCAAATCGCCCACAGGGGCCCAAGAGACCCAGTACTTC.

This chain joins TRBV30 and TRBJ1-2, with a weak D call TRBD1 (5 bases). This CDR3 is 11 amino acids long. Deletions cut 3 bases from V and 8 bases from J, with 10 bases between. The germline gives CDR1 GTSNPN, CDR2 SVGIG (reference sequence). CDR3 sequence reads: CAWSQGSGYTF. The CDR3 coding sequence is TGTGCCTGGAGCCAGGGATCGGGCTACACCTTC.

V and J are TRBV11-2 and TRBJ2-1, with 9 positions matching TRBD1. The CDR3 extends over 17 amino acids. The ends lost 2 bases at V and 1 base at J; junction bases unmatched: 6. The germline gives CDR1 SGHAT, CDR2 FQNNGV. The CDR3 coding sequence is TGTGCCAGCAGCTTATCATTGACAGGGGGGTCCTACAATGAGCAGTTCTTC. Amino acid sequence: CASSLSLTGGSYNEQFF.

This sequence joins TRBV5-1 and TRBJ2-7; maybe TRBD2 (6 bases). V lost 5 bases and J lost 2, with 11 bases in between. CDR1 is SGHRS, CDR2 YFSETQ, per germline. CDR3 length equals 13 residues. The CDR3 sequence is CASSTGSTYEQYF. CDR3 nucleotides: TGCGCCAGCAGTACCGGGAGCACCTACGAGCAGTACTTC.

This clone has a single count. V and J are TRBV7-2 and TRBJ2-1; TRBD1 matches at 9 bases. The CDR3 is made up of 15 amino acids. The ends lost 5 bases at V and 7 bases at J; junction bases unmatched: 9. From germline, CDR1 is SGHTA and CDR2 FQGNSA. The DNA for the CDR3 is TGTGCCAGCAGCCGGCCGGGGACAGGGTTGAATGAGCAGTTCTTC. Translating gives CASSRPGTGLNEQFF.

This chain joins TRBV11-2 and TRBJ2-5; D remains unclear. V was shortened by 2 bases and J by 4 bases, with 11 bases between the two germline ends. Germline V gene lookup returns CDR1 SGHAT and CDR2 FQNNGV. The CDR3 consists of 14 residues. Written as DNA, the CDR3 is TGTGCCAGCAGCTTATCACAGATCGGAGAGACCCAGTACTTC. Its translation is CASSLSQIGETQYF.

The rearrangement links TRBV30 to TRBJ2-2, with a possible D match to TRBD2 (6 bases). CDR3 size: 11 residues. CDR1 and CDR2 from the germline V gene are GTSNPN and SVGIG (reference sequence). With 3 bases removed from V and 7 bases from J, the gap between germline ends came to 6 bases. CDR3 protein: CAWRGGGELFF. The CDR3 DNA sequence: TGTGCCTGGAGGGGGGGCGGGGAGCTGTTTTTT.

CDR3: CASSQGSEQYF. CDR3 bases: TGTGCCAGCAGTCAGGGGAGCGAGCAGTACTTC. The chain combines TRBV6-5 with TRBJ2-7, with D maybe TRBD1 (6 bases). Germline loops: CDR1 MNHEY, CDR2 SVGAGI. Between the trimmed V and J ends, which lost 5 bases and 6 bases, there was a span of 8 bases. This CDR3 has 11 residues.

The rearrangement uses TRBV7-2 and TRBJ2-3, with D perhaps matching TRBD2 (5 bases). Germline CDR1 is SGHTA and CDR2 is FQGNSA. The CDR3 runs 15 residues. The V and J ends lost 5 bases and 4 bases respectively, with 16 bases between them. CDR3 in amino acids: CASSGGRASADTQYF. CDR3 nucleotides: TGTGCCAGCAGCGGAGGAAGGGCTTCGGCAGATACGCAGTATTTT. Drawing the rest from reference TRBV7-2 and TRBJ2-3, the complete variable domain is GAGVSQSPSNKVTEKGKDVELRCDPISGHTALYWYRQSLGQGLEFLIYFQGNSAPDKSGLPSDRFSAERTGGSVSTLTIQRTQQEDSAVYLCASSGGRASADTQYFGPGTRLTVL.

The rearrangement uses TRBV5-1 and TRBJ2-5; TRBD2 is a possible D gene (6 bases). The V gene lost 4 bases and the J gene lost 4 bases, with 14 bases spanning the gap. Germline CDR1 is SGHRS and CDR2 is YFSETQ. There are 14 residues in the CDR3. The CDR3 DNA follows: TGCGCCAGCAGCGGCGGGCAGGAGGGAGAGACCCAGTACTTC. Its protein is CASSGGQEGETQYF.

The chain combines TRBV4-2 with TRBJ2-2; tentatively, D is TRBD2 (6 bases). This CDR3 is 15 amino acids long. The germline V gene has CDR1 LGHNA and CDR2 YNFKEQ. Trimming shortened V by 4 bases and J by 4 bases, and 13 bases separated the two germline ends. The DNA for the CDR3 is TGTGCCAGCAGCCCGGGGGACCGTTTCACCGGGGAGCTGTTTTTT. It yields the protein CASSPGDRFTGELFF.

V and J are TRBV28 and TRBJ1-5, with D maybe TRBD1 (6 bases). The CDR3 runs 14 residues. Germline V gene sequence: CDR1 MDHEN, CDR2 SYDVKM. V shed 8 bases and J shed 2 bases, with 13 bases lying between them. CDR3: CASRRGGGNQPQHF. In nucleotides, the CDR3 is TGTGCCAGCCGGAGAGGGGGTGGCAATCAGCCCCAGCATTTT.

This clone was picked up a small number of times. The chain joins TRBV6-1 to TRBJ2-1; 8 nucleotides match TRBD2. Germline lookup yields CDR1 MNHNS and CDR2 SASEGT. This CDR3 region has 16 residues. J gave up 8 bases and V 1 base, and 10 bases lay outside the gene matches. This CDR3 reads CASSEGPAGEMDEQFF. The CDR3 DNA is TGTGCCAGCAGTGAAGGCCCAGCGGGAGAAATGGATGAGCAGTTCTTC.